This T cell receptor beta chain derives from a study of cytomegalovirus exposure and HLA in healthy donors. There are 13 residues in the CDR3. The V and J ends lost 5 bases and 10 bases, in that order; junction bases with no gene match: 5. Germline CDR1 and CDR2: KGHSH and LQKENI. Study-level points and caveats: Donor immune exposure was known only as CMV serostatus. The study recorded 160 or so TCR beta chains that were cytomegalovirus-associated. As a later analysis revealed, the rate of TCR association differed by HLA locus, with DRB1 most and HLA-C fewest.

Primers included in the PCR were 60 Vbeta and 13 Jbeta primers. Data came from immunoSEQ multiplex PCR; TCRdb stores just in-frame clones and leaves some out. The sample table sets out just over 150,000 clones. Details on this clone: Its target is unknown.

This TCR was sampled from an older woman in good health and CMV-seronegative. V usage is TRBV18 and J usage is TRBJ1-6, with 7 bases aligning to TRBD1. The sequenced sample was PBMCs. The CDR3 DNA follows: TGTGCCAGCTCAGCCGACAGGGTCTCACCCCTCCACTTT. It codes for CASSADRVSPLHF.